A selection of T cell receptor beta chains follows, all from one sample in a study of shared clonotypes between healthy human individuals. TCRdb's copy holds only in-frame clones and misses some; the assay was immunoSEQ multiplex PCR. The table lists 450,000 to 650,000 clones, roughly 72% of them singletons. The sequenced sample was PBMCs. The receptors were sampled from a woman in her forties in good health. Some clones in this sample may be carry-over from other donors' samples. The conserved cysteine and the conserved F or W are not part of the CDR3 here. Fields, in order: V gene, J gene, CDR3 protein.

>TRBV7-9|TRBJ2-7
ASSFLANYEQY
>TRBV2|TRBJ2-7
ASSSRTYEQY
>TRBV5-4|TRBJ1-5
ASSSMYSNQPQH
>TRBV19|TRBJ2-7
ASSMRLLPSSYEQY
>TRBV29-1|TRBJ2-1
SVNLVAGDFVEQF
>TRBV7-3|TRBJ2-5
ASSSAGRETQY
>TRBV19|TRBJ1-1
ASSPRTGGTEAF
>TRBV18|TRBJ1-5
ASSPRGESNQPQH
>TRBV2|TRBJ2-5
ASSRLAGQETQY
>TRBV18|TRBJ1-5
ASSPTGSQPQH
>TRBV7-2|TRBJ2-1
ASNSRGNEQF
>TRBV6-4|TRBJ2-2
ASSPGRTGELF
>TRBV5-1|TRBJ2-5
ASSIETSGTETQY
>TRBV5-1|TRBJ2-3
ASAGASTDTQY
>TRBV6-6|TRBJ1-5
ASGEGLNQPQH
>TRBV19|TRBJ1-2
ASSRMRDGYT